This T cell receptor (beta chain) was identified during a study of human T cells and chemical hapten exposure. Study results and caveats: Donors in the study had alopecia, meaning their immune response may differ from healthy people's.

Time point described: pre-sensitization, week 0. Treatment denoted: therapeutic diphenylcyclopropenone sensitization with weekly scalp DPC. With regard to this clonotype: The antigen is undetermined.

One entry per CDR3 protein results from TCRdb running MiXCR on the RACE reads. The sample has about 180,000 distinct CDR3 sequences, just under 30% seen once. Germline loops: CDR1 LGHNA, CDR2 YSLEER. The CDR3 totals 14 residues. Trimming took off 1 base at V and 5 bases at J, with 12 bases between the two ends. This rearrangement joins TRBV4-3 to TRBJ2-7, with D perhaps TRBD1 or TRBD2 (6 bases each). This clonotype was sampled from a woman aged 30 to 39 with alopecia areata. Some clones in this sample may be carry-over from other donors' samples. The sample in question was whole blood, obtained in connection with sensitization to the hapten diphenylcyclopropenone (DPC). CDR3 residues: CASSQVPGANEQYF. DNA of the CDR3: TGCGCCAGCAGCCAAGTCCCGGGGGCGAACGAGCAGTACTTC.